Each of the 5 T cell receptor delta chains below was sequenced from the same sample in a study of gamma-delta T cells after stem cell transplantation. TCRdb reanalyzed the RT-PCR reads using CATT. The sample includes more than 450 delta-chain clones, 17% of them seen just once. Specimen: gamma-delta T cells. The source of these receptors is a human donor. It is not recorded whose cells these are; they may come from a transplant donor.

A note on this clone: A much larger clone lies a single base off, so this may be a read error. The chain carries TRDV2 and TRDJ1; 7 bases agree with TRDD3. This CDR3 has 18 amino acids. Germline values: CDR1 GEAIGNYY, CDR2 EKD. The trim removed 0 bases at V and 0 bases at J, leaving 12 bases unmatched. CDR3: CACDTVVKGYRDTDKLIF. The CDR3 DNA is TGTGCCTGTGACACCGTCGTTAAGGGATACAGGGACACCGATAAACTCATCTTT.

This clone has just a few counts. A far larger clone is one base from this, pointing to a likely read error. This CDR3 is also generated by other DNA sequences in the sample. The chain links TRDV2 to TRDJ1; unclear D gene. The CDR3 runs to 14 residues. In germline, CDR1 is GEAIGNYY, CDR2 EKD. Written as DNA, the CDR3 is TGCGCCTGTGACACCGTGGGCCAAGCCGATAAACTCATCTTT. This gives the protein CACDTVGQADKLIF.

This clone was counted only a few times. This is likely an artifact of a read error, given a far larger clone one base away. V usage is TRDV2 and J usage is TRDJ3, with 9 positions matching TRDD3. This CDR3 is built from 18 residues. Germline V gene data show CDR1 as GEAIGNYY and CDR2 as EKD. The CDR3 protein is CACDTTGGRSWDTRLMFF. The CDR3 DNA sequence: TGTGCCTGTGACACGACTGGGGGACGCTCCTGGGACACCCGACTGATGTTTTTC.

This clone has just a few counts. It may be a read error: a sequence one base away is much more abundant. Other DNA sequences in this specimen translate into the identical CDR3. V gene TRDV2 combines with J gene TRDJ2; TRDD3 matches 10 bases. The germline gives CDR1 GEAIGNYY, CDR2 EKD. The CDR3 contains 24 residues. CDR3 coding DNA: TGCGCCTGTGACCCCCTCCCAACCCAGGCCGGGGGATACGTAGTGGATTCTTTGACAGCACAACTCTTCTTT. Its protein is CACDPLPTQAGGYVVDSLTAQLFF.

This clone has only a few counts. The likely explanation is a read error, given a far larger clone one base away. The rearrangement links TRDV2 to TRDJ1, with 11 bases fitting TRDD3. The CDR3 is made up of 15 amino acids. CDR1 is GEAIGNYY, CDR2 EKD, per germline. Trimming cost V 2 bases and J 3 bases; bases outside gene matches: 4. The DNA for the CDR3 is TGTGCCTGTGACAGCCTGGGGGATACTGCCGATAAACTCATCTTT. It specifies CACDSLGDTADKLIF.